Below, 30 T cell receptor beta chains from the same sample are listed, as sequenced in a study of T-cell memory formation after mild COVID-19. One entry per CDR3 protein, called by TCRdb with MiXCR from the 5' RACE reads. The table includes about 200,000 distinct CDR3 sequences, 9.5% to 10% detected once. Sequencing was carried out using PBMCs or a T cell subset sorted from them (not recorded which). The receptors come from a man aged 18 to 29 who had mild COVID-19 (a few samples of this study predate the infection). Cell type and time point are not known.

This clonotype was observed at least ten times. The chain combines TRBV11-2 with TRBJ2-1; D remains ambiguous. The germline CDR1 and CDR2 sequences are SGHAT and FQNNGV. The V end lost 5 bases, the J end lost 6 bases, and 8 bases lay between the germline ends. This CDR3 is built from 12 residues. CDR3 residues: CASSKLGNEQFF. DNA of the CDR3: TGTGCCAGCAGCAAACTGGGCAATGAGCAGTTCTTC.

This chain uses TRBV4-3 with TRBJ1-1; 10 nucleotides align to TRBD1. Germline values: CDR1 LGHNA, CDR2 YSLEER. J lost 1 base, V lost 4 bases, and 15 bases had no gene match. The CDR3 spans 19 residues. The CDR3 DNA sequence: TGCGCCAGCAGCCCACACTCTGGGGGACAGGGGTACTCGAACACTGAAGCTTTCTTT. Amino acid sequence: CASSPHSGGQGYSNTEAFF.

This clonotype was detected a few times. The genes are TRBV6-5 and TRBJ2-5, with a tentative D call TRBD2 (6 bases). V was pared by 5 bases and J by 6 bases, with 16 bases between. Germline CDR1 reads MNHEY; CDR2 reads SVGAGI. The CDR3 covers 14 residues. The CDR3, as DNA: TGTGCCAGCAGTCAGATAGCGGAAAAAAAGACCCAGTACTTC. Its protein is CASSQIAEKKTQYF.

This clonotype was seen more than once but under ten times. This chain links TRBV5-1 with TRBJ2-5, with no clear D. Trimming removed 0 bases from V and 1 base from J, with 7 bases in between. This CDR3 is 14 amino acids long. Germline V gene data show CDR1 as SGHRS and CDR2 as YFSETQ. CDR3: CASSLGRLQETQYF. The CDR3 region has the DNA TGCGCCAGCAGCTTGGGGCGCCTCCAAGAGACCCAGTACTTC.

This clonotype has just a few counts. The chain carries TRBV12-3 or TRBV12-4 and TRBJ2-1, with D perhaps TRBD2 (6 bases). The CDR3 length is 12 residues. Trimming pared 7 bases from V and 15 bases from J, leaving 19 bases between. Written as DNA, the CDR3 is TGTGCCAGCAAACCGGAGGGGCGGCCGTTGTTCTTC. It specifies CASKPEGRPLFF.

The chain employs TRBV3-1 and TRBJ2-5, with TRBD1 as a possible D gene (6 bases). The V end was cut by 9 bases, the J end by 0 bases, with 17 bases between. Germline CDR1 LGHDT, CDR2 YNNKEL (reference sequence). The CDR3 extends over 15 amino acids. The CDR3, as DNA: TGTGCCAGTGTTTCGGGACATTCGTACCAAGAGACCCAGTACTTC. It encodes CASVSGHSYQETQYF.

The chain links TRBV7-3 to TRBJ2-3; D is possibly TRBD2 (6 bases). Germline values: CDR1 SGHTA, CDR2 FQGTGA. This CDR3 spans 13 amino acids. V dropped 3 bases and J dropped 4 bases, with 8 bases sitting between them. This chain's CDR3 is CASSFASADTQYF. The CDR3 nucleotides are TGTGCCAGCAGCTTTGCTAGCGCAGATACGCAGTATTTT.

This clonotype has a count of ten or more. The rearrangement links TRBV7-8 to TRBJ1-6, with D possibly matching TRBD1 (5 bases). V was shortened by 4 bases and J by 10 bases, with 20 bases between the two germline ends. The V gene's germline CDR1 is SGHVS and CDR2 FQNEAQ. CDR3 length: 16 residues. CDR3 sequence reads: CASSSPRRGDGSPLHF. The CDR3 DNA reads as TGTGCCAGCAGCTCCCCCAGGAGAGGGGACGGATCACCCCTCCACTTT.

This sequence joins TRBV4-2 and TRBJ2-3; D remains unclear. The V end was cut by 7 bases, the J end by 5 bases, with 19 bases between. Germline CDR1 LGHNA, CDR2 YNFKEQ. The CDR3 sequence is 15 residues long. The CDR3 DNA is TGTGCCAGCACCACGAGTCGCGGCGATGTAGATACGCAGTATTTT. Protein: CASTTSRGDVDTQYF.

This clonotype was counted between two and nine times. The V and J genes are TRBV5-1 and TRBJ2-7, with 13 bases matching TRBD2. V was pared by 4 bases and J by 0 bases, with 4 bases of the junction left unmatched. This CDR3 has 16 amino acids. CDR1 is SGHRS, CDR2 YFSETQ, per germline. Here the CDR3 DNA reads TGCGCCAGCAGCCACGGACTAGCGGGGGCCTCCTACGAGCAGTACGTC. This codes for CASSHGLAGASYEQYV.

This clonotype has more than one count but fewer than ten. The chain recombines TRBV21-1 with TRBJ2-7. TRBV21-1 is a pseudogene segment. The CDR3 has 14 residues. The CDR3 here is CASSKGGGSYEQYV. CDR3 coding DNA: TGTGCCAGCAGCAAAGGAGGCGGATCCTACGAGCAGTACGTC.

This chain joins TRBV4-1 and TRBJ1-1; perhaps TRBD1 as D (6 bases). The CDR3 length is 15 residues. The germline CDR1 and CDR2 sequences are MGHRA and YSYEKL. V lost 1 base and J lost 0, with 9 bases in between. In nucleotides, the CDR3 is TGCGCCAGCAGCCAAGGCCAGGGGCTGAACACTGAAGCTTTCTTT. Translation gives CASSQGQGLNTEAFF.

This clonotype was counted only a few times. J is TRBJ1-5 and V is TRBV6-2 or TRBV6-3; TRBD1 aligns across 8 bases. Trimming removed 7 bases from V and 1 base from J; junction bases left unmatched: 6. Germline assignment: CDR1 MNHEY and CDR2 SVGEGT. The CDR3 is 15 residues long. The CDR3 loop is CASTRTGMSNQPQHF. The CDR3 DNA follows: TGTGCCAGCACCCGGACAGGGATGAGCAATCAGCCCCAGCATTTT.

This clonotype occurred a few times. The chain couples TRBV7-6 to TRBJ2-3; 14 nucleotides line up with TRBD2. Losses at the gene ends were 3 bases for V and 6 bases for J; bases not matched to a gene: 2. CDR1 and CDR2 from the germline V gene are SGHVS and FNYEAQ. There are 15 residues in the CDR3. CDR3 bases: TGTGCCAGCAGCTTCAGGACTAGCGGGGGGGATACGCAGTATTTT. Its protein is CASSFRTSGGDTQYF.

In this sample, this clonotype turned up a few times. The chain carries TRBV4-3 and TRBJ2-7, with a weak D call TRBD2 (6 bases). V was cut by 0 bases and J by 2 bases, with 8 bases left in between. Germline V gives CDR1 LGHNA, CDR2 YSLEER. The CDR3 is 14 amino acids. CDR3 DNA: TGCGCCAGCAGCCAAGAGCGGGGAACCTACGAGCAGTACTTC. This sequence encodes CASSQERGTYEQYF.

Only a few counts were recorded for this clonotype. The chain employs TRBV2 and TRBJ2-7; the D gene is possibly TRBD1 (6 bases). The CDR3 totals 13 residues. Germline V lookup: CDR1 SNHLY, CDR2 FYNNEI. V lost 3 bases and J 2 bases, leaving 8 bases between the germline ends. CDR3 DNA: TGTGCCAGCAGTGAGTACAGGGCCTACGAGCAGTACTTC. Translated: CASSEYRAYEQYF.

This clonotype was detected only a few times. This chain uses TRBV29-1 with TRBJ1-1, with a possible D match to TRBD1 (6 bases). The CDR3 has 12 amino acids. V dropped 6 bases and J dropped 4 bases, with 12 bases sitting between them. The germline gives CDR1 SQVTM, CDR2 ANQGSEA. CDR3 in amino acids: CSVGTGLTEAFF. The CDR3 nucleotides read TGCAGCGTAGGCACAGGGCTCACTGAAGCTTTCTTT.

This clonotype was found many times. This CDR3 is CASSREIAEAFF. CDR3 sequence (DNA): TGTGCCTCCAGCAGGGAGATCGCTGAAGCTTTCTTT. The chain uses TRBV2 and TRBJ1-1; D is perhaps TRBD1 (5 bases). CDR3 length: 12 residues. V shed 11 bases and J shed 6 bases, with 16 bases lying between them. Germline CDR1 is SNHLY and CDR2 is FYNNEI.

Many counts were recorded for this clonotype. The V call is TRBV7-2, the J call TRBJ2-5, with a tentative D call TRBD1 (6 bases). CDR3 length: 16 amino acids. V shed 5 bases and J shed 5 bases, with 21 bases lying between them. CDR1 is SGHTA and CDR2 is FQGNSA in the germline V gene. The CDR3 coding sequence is TGTGCCAGCAGCCTACGCCAATACAGGGCTCTCGAGACCCAGTACTTC. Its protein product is CASSLRQYRALETQYF.

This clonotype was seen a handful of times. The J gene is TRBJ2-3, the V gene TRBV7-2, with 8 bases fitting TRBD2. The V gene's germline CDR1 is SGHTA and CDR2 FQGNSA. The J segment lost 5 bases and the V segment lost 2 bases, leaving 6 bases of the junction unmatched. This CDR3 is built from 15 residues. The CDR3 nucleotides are TGTGCCAGCAGCTTAATGGCGGGGGGCCGAGATACGCAGTATTTT. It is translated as CASSLMAGGRDTQYF.

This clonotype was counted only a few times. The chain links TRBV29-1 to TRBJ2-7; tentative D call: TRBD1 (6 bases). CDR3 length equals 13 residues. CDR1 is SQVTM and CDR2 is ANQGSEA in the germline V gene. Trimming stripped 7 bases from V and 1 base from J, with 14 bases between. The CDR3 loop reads CSAKGQGSYEQYF. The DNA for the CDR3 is TGCAGCGCCAAGGGGCAGGGGTCCTACGAGCAGTACTTC.

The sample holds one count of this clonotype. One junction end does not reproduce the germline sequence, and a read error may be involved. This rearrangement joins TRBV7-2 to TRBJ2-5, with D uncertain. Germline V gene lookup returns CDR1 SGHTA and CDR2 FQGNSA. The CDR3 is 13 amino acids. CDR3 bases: TGTGCCAGCAGCTTAGTTCGGCAAGAGACCAAGTACTTC. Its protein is CASSLVRQETKYF.

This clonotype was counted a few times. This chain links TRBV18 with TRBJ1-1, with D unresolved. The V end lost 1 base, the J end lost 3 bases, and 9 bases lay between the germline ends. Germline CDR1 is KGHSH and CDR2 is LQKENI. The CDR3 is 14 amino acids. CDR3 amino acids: CASSPQGFDTEAFF. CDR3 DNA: TGTGCCAGCTCACCACAGGGATTTGACACTGAAGCTTTCTTT.

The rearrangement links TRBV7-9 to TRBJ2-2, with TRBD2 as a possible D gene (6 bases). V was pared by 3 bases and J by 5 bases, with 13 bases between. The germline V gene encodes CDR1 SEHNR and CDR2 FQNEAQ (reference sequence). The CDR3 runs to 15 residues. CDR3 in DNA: TGTGCCAGCAGCTTCTCGCGGGGTATAACCGGGGAGCTGTTTTTT. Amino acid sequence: CASSFSRGITGELFF.

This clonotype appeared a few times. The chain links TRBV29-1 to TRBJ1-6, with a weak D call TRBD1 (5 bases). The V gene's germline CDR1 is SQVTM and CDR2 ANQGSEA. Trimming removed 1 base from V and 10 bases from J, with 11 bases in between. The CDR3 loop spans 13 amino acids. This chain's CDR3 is CSVEAGQTSPLHF. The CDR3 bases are TGCAGCGTTGAAGCAGGACAAACCTCACCCCTCCACTTT.

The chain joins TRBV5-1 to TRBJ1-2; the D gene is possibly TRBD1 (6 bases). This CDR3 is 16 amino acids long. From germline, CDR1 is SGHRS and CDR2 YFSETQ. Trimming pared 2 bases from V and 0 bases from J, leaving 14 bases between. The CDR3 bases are TGCGCCAGCAGCTTTATTTCGGCAGGGGCTAACTATGGCTACACCTTC. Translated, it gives CASSFISAGANYGYTF.

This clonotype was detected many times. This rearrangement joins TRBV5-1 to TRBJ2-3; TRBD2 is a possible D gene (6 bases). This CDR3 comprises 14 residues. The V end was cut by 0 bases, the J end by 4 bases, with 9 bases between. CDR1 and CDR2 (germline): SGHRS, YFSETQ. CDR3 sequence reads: CASSLGLGSDTQYF. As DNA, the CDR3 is TGCGCCAGCAGCTTGGGACTAGGCTCAGATACGCAGTATTTT.

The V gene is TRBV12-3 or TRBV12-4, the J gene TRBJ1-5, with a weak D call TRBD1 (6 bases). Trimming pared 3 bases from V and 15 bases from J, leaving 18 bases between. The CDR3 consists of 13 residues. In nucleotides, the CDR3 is TGTGCCAGCAGTTTGCTCGGGGAACAGGGCAGGCATTTT. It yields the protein CASSLLGEQGRHF.

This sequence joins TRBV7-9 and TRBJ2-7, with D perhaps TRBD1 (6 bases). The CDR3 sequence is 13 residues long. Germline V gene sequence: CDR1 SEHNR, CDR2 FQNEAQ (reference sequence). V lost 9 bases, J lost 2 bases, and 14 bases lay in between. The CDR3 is CASAPGQTYEQYF. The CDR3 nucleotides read TGTGCCAGTGCCCCCGGACAGACCTACGAGCAGTACTTC.

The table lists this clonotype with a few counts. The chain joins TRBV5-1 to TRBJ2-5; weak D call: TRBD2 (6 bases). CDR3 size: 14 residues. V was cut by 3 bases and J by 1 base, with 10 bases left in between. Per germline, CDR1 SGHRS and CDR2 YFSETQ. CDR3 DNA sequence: TGCGCCAGCAGCTGGGGCGGGGTCCAAGAGACCCAGTACTTC. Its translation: CASSWGGVQETQYF.